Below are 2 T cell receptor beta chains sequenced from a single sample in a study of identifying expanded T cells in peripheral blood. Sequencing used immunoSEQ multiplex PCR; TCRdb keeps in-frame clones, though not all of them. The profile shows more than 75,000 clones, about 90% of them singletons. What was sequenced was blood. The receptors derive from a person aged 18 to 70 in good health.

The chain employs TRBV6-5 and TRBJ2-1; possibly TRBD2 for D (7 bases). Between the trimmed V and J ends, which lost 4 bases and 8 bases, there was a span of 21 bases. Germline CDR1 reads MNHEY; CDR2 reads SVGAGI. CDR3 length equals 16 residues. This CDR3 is CASSFLGGQGGDEQFF. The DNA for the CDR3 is TGTGCCAGCAGTTTCCTCGGGGGGCAGGGTGGAGATGAGCAGTTCTTC.

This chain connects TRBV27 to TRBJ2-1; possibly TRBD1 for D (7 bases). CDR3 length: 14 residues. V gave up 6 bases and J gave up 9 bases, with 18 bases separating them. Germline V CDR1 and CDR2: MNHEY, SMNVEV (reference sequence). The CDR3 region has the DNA TGTGCCAGCAGACTACAGGGGAGGTCGTCTGAGCAGTTCTTC. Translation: CASRLQGRSSEQFF.